Presented here are 13 T cell receptor beta chains from one specimen sequenced in a study of blood T cell repertoires in COVID-19. Assay used: immunoSEQ multiplex PCR; TCRdb lists only in-frame clones, some missing. The sample carries approximately 170,000 clones, more than 75% recorded once. The sequencing input was peripheral blood. Source of these receptors: a man in his fifties or sixties who had recovered from COVID-19.

In nucleotides, the CDR3 is TGTGCCAGCAGTTCTTTAGGACTTCAAGGTCGCGAGCAGTACTTC. It encodes CASSSLGLQGREQYF. V and J are TRBV27 and TRBJ2-7; possibly TRBD2 for D (5 bases). Per germline, CDR1 MNHEY and CDR2 SMNVEV (reference sequence). The CDR3 has 15 amino acids. With 4 bases removed from V and 6 bases from J, the gap between germline ends came to 19 bases.

This chain connects TRBV9 to TRBJ2-7, with D tentatively TRBD1 (5 bases). Trimming pared 0 bases from V and 3 bases from J, leaving 10 bases between. This CDR3 is 14 amino acids long. Germline V CDR1 and CDR2: SGDLS, YYNGEE. This chain's CDR3 is CASSVEGQSYEQYF. In DNA form, the CDR3 reads TGTGCCAGCAGCGTAGAGGGGCAGAGCTACGAGCAGTACTTC.

This chain connects TRBV4-1 to TRBJ2-5; D uncertain. V was trimmed by 4 bases and J by 7 bases, leaving 13 bases between them. CDR1 and CDR2 (germline): MGHRA, YSYEKL. The CDR3 sequence is 13 residues long. The CDR3 DNA sequence: TGCGCCAGCAGCCGGGCCCAGATGGGGACCCAGTACTTC. This codes for CASSRAQMGTQYF.

This sequence joins TRBV10-3 and TRBJ2-3; 8 nucleotides match TRBD2. Unmatched junction bases numbered 3, after V lost 2 bases and J lost 2 bases. From germline, CDR1 is ENHRY and CDR2 SYGVKD. CDR3 length: 15 amino acids. The CDR3 nucleotides are TGTGCCATCAGTGAGGGGCGGGGGGACACAGATACGCAGTATTTT. Encoded protein: CAISEGRGDTDTQYF.

This clone was found a few times. The rearrangement joins TRBV27 to TRBJ2-7, with TRBD2 identical over 10 bases. V dropped 6 bases and J dropped 0; count of bases not matched to a gene: 8. The CDR3 runs 16 residues. Per germline, CDR1 MNHEY and CDR2 SMNVEV (reference sequence). DNA for the CDR3: TGTGCCAGCAGACCCCTTGGACTAGCGGACTCCTACGAGCAGTACTTC. Translated, it gives CASRPLGLADSYEQYF.

The chain uses TRBV2 and TRBJ2-7; the match to TRBD1 covers 8 bases. J was trimmed by 2 bases and V by 7 bases; bases with no gene match: 10. This CDR3 spans 15 amino acids. CDR1 is SNHLY and CDR2 is FYNNEI in the germline V gene. The CDR3 region has the DNA TGTGCCAGCACCCCCGGGGGACAGGCCGCCTACGAGCAGTACTTC. This encodes CASTPGGQAAYEQYF.

This clone was detected only a few times. The chain couples TRBV10-1 to TRBJ1-3; D might be TRBD1 (5 bases). The germline gives CDR1 WNHNN, CDR2 SYGVQD (reference sequence). V was clipped by 7 bases and J by 4 bases, with 17 bases between them. This CDR3 comprises 15 residues. This chain's CDR3 is CASIQPGTGGNTIYF. CDR3 nucleotide sequence: TGCGCCAGCATCCAGCCCGGGACTGGGGGAAACACCATATATTTT.

The chain combines TRBV28 with TRBJ1-1; 7 bases match TRBD1. The germline gives CDR1 MDHEN, CDR2 SYDVKM. V lost 6 bases to trimming and J lost 3 bases; unmatched junction nucleotides: 13. CDR3 length: 16 amino acids. Here the CDR3 DNA reads TGTGCCAGCAGCCTTGGTGTGGACAGGTTTGACACTGAAGCTTTCTTT. It specifies CASSLGVDRFDTEAFF. The full variable domain, completed using reference TRBV28 and TRBJ1-1, is DVKVTQSSRYLVKRTGEKVFLECVQDMDHENMFWYRQDPGLGLRLIYFSYDVKMKEKGDIPEGYSVSREKKERFSLILESASTNQTSMYLCASSLGVDRFDTEAFFGQGTRLTVV.

This sequence joins TRBV5-8 and TRBJ1-2, with D perhaps matching TRBD1 (6 bases). The CDR3 is 14 amino acids. V gave up 4 bases and J gave up 1 base, with 11 bases separating them. CDR1 is SGHTS and CDR2 is YDEGEE in the germline V gene. The CDR3 spells CASSRGQINYGYTF. The CDR3, as DNA: TGTGCCAGCAGCCGCGGACAGATTAACTATGGCTACACCTTC.

The gene calls are TRBV2 and TRBJ2-5; D ambiguous. Germline assignment: CDR1 SNHLY and CDR2 FYNNEI. Trimming cost V 4 bases and J 5 bases, with 11 bases left between them. The CDR3 has 13 residues. In nucleotides, the CDR3 is TGTGCCAGCAGTGTCGGGTTGAGGGAGACCCAGTACTTC. This translates into CASSVGLRETQYF.

This sequence joins TRBV6-2 or TRBV6-3 and TRBJ1-1; unclear D gene. The CDR3 sequence is 12 residues long. Trimming left V 2 bases short and J 4 bases short, with 5 bases between. CDR1 MNHEY and CDR2 SVGEGT come from the germline V gene. CDR3 DNA: TGTGCCAGCAGTTACAGCTTCACTGAAGCTTTCTTT. Translated, it gives CASSYSFTEAFF.

The chain has TRBV2 and TRBJ2-5; 9 nucleotides match TRBD1. CDR1 is SNHLY and CDR2 is FYNNEI in the germline V gene. Losses at the gene ends were 8 bases for V and 4 bases for J; bases not matched to a gene: 8. This CDR3 has 14 amino acids. The CDR3 region is CASRLTGGSETQYF. The CDR3 DNA follows: TGTGCCAGCCGCCTAACAGGGGGCTCAGAGACCCAGTACTTC.

The V and J genes are TRBV12-5 and TRBJ2-7, with a weak D call TRBD1 (6 bases). V was trimmed by 7 bases and J by 0 bases, leaving 13 bases between them. CDR1 and CDR2 (germline): LGHNT, FRNRAP. The CDR3 contains 14 residues. This chain's CDR3 is CASVPDRSSYEQYF. The CDR3 DNA sequence: TGTGCTAGTGTTCCCGACAGGTCCTCCTACGAGCAGTACTTC. Looking up the rest from reference TRBV12-5 and TRBJ2-7 gives the full variable domain: DARVTQTPRHKVTEMGQEVTMRCQPILGHNTVFWYRQTMMQGLELLAYFRNRAPLDDSGMPKDRFSAEMPDATLATLKIQPSEPRDSAVYFCASVPDRSSYEQYFGPGTRLTVT.